Following are 24 T cell receptor beta chains from one sample sequenced in a study of T cell responses to AZD1222 COVID-19 vaccine. Assay: immunoSEQ multiplex PCR; the TCRdb copy retains only in-frame clones and omits some. This table has about 100,000 clones, more than 75% appearing once. The sequenced sample was peripheral blood, obtained on day 0 of AZD1222 vaccination. These receptors came from an adult in good health.

The chain links TRBV18 to TRBJ2-7, with D perhaps matching TRBD2 (6 bases). V lost 6 bases, J lost 6 bases, and 12 bases lay in between. Germline loops: CDR1 KGHSH, CDR2 LQKENI. The CDR3 covers 12 residues. Written as DNA, the CDR3 is TGTGCCAGCTCGCGGGGAGAGGGCGAGCAGTACTTC. This codes for CASSRGEGEQYF.

The V and J genes are TRBV3-1 (or the pseudogene TRBV3-2) and TRBJ1-5; no reliable D call. The germline gives CDR1 LGHDT, CDR2 YNNKEL (reference sequence). The V end lost 3 bases, the J end lost 5 bases, and 11 bases lay between the germline ends. This CDR3 is 14 amino acids long. Here the CDR3 reads CASSQGNGHQPQHF. DNA for the CDR3: TGTGCCAGCAGCCAGGGAAACGGGCATCAGCCCCAGCATTTT.

This chain uses TRBV4-1 with TRBJ2-5, with D uncertain. The CDR3 covers 12 residues. Germline assignment: CDR1 MGHRA and CDR2 YSYEKL. Trimming shortened V by 1 base and J by 4 bases, and 4 bases separated the two germline ends. In DNA form, the CDR3 reads TGCGCCAGCAGCCAAGCTACAGAGACCCAGTACTTC. The encoded protein is CASSQATETQYF.

The chain's CDR3 is CATSDEWGDTQYF. In DNA, the CDR3 is TGTGCCACCAGTGACGAATGGGGGGATACGCAGTATTTT. This sequence joins TRBV24-1 and TRBJ2-3; D tentatively reads TRBD1 or TRBD2 (5 bases each). The CDR3 is 13 amino acids. Germline-derived CDR1 and CDR2 are KGHDR and SFDVKD. V was cut by 4 bases and J by 6 bases, with 10 bases left in between.

This chain uses TRBV11-2 with TRBJ2-1; D is uncertain. Germline CDR1 reads SGHAT; CDR2 reads FQNNGV. The CDR3 sequence is 11 residues long. With 5 bases removed from V and 6 bases from J, the gap between germline ends came to 5 bases. CDR3 region: CASSPRNEQFF. The CDR3 DNA follows: TGTGCCAGCAGCCCCCGCAATGAGCAGTTCTTC. The entire variable domain, with the rest obtained from reference TRBV11-2 and TRBJ2-1, is as follows: EAGVAQSPRYKIIEKRQSVAFWCNPISGHATLYWYQQILGQGPKLLIQFQNNGVVDDSQLPKDRFSAERLKGVDSTLKIQPAKLEDSAVYLCASSPRNEQFFGPGTRLTVL.

This CDR3 reads CASSPLQSNTGELFF. The CDR3 DNA reads TGTGCCAGCTCACCTTTACAGTCGAACACCGGGGAGCTGTTTTTT. This chain links TRBV18 with TRBJ2-2; no clear D gene. This CDR3 has 15 residues. Germline V lookup: CDR1 KGHSH, CDR2 LQKENI. The V end was cut by 3 bases, the J end by 0 bases, with 8 bases between.

The chain links TRBV7-8 to TRBJ1-2, with D perhaps TRBD1 (5 bases). V gave up 3 bases and J gave up 8 bases, with 16 bases separating them. The CDR3 consists of 14 residues. The germline V gene encodes CDR1 SGHVS and CDR2 FQNEAQ. DNA of the CDR3: TGTGCCAGCAGCTTGCAAGACAGCGGGGTAGGCTACACCTTC. Translation gives CASSLQDSGVGYTF. Full variable domain (rest looked up from reference TRBV7-8 and TRBJ1-2): GAGVSQSPRYKVAKRGQDVALRCDPISGHVSLFWYQQALGQGPEFLTYFQNEAQLDKSGLPSDRFFAERPEGSVSTLKIQRTQQEDSAVYLCASSLQDSGVGYTFGSGTRLTVV.

V is TRBV3-1 (or the pseudogene TRBV3-2) and J is TRBJ1-5; D perhaps matches TRBD1 (5 bases). Germline V gene data show CDR1 as LGHDT and CDR2 as YNNKEL (reference sequence). V lost 1 base and J 0 bases, leaving 25 bases between the germline ends. This CDR3 has 21 residues. The CDR3 spells CASSQVRDYLRWAYSNQPQHF. DNA of the CDR3: TGTGCCAGCAGCCAAGTTCGGGACTACCTACGTTGGGCGTATAGCAATCAGCCCCAGCATTTT.

The genes are TRBV19 and TRBJ1-1; D is perhaps TRBD1 (5 bases). Germline lookup yields CDR1 LNHDA and CDR2 SQIVND (reference sequence). V shed 7 bases and J shed 6 bases, with 15 bases lying between them. This CDR3 contains 13 residues. CDR3 sequence reads: CASTASRVAEAFF. CDR3 sequence (DNA): TGTGCCAGTACCGCAAGCAGGGTTGCTGAAGCTTTCTTT.

The rearrangement uses TRBV6-5 and TRBJ2-7; TRBD1 aligns across 7 bases. Looked up from germline, CDR1 is MNHEY and CDR2 is SVGAGI. CDR3 size: 16 residues. The V gene end was trimmed by 0 bases and the J gene end by 2 bases; junction bases not matched to a gene: 7. CDR3 amino acids: CASSYSRGTAPYEQYF. In DNA, the CDR3 is TGTGCCAGCAGTTACTCCAGGGGGACAGCACCCTACGAGCAGTACTTC.

The chain employs TRBV7-3 and TRBJ2-5; D is perhaps TRBD2 (5 bases). The CDR3 runs 13 residues. Trimming stripped 5 bases from V and 5 bases from J, with 12 bases between. From germline, CDR1 is SGHTA and CDR2 FQGTGA. This CDR3 is CASSPVPGETQYF. The CDR3 DNA follows: TGTGCCAGCAGCCCGGTTCCGGGGGAGACCCAGTACTTC.

The gene calls are TRBV5-1 and TRBJ1-6; D remains unclear. The V gene's germline CDR1 is SGHRS and CDR2 YFSETQ. The CDR3 extends over 13 amino acids. V dropped 0 bases and J dropped 10 bases, with 8 bases sitting between them. In nucleotides, the CDR3 is TGCGCCAGCAGCTTGGGGTTGGGGTCACCCCTCCACTTT. Translating gives CASSLGLGSPLHF. The whole variable domain, remainder taken from reference TRBV5-1 and TRBJ1-6, is KAGVTQTPRYLIKTRGQQVTLSCSPISGHRSVSWYQQTPGQGLQFLFEYFSETQRNKGNFPGRFSGRQFSNSRSEMNVSTLELGDSALYLCASSLGLGSPLHFGNGTRLTVT.

The V gene is TRBV18, the J gene TRBJ1-5; 9 nucleotides agree with TRBD1. The V gene's germline CDR1 is KGHSH and CDR2 LQKENI. This CDR3 has 15 amino acids. V shed 4 bases and J 6 bases; nucleotides not matched to a gene: 7. CDR3 bases: TGTGCCAGCTCACTACTGGGACAGGGTAGTCAGCCCCAGCATTTT. This codes for CASSLLGQGSQPQHF.

V is TRBV7-2 and J is TRBJ2-7; the D is unclear. Trimming took off 0 bases at V and 2 bases at J, with 8 bases between the two ends. Germline V gene data show CDR1 as SGHTA and CDR2 as FQGNSA. The CDR3 extends over 14 amino acids. The CDR3: CASSLAGLAYEQYF. CDR3 in DNA: TGTGCCAGCAGCTTAGCGGGCCTGGCCTACGAGCAGTACTTC.

This clone was recorded a few times. The rearrangement joins TRBV5-1 to TRBJ2-1, with D tentatively TRBD1 (6 bases). The germline V gene has CDR1 SGHRS and CDR2 YFSETQ. The V end lost 0 bases, the J end lost 0 bases, and 10 bases lay between the germline ends. The CDR3 extends over 16 amino acids. The CDR3 region is CASSLGTDLSYNEQFF. For the CDR3, the DNA is TGCGCCAGCAGCTTGGGGACAGATCTCTCCTACAATGAGCAGTTCTTC. Full variable domain (remainder filled in from reference TRBV5-1 and TRBJ2-1): KAGVTQTPRYLIKTRGQQVTLSCSPISGHRSVSWYQQTPGQGLQFLFEYFSETQRNKGNFPGRFSGRQFSNSRSEMNVSTLELGDSALYLCASSLGTDLSYNEQFFGPGTRLTVL.

The rearrangement uses TRBV2 and TRBJ1-1; D is unresolved. The V end was cut by 4 bases, the J end by 0 bases, with 0 bases between. The CDR3 contains 11 residues. Germline CDR1 SNHLY, CDR2 FYNNEI. The CDR3 DNA reads as TGTGCCAGCAGTGTGAACACTGAAGCTTTCTTT. As protein: CASSVNTEAFF.

V gene TRBV29-1 combines with J gene TRBJ1-1; D unresolved. CDR1 SQVTM and CDR2 ANQGSEA come from the germline V gene. V lost 2 bases and J lost 0, with 7 bases in between. The CDR3 totals 13 residues. This CDR3 is CSVEPEMNTEAFF. The CDR3 nucleotides read TGCAGCGTTGAACCGGAAATGAACACTGAAGCTTTCTTT.

The chain has TRBV18 and TRBJ2-4, with 9 bases fitting TRBD1. Germline CDR1 reads KGHSH; CDR2 reads LQKENI. J gave up 7 bases and V 6 bases, and 10 bases lay outside the gene matches. This CDR3 is 15 amino acids long. CDR3 sequence (DNA): TGTGCCAGCTCCGGCGGGGGACAGGGATCGAACATTCAGTACTTC. Its translation: CASSGGGQGSNIQYF.

Regarding this clone: Other DNA sequences in the same sample also yield this CDR3. The V call is TRBV5-1, the J call TRBJ2-7; D remains ambiguous. CDR1 and CDR2 from the germline V gene are SGHRS and YFSETQ. The CDR3 is 12 residues long. Trimming stripped 4 bases from V and 3 bases from J, with 8 bases between. The CDR3 reads CASSPPGYEQYF. The CDR3 coding sequence is TGCGCCAGCAGCCCGCCGGGCTACGAGCAGTACTTC.

This clone has just one count. V usage is TRBV12-3 or TRBV12-4 and J usage is TRBJ2-4, with a tentative D call TRBD2 (5 bases). V lost 2 bases to trimming and J lost 6 bases, with 8 bases between them. The CDR3 is 13 amino acids. CDR3 residues: CASSLFGRNIQYF. In DNA form, the CDR3 reads TGTGCCAGCAGTTTATTTGGGAGAAACATTCAGTACTTC.

The chain couples TRBV9 to TRBJ2-2; 12 bases match TRBD2. J lost 1 base, V lost 4 bases, and 14 bases had no gene match. Per germline, CDR1 SGDLS and CDR2 YYNGEE. The length of the CDR3 is 20 residues. The CDR3 region is CASSSPSRTSGEQNTGELFF. The CDR3 nucleotides are TGTGCCAGCAGCTCTCCCTCGAGGACTAGCGGGGAACAGAACACCGGGGAGCTGTTTTTT. The full variable domain, with the rest looked up from reference TRBV9 and TRBJ2-2, is DSGVTQTPKHLITATGQRVTLRCSPRSGDLSVYWYQQSLDQGLQFLIQYYNGEERAKGNILERFSAQQFPDLHSELNLSSLELGDSALYFCASSSPSRTSGEQNTGELFFGEGSRLTVL.

The rearrangement joins TRBV6-1 to TRBJ1-5; TRBD1 is a possible D gene (5 bases). Germline CDR1 MNHNS, CDR2 SASEGT. The ends were cut back, 3 bases at V and 4 bases at J, with 10 bases in the middle. The CDR3 runs to 14 residues. In nucleotides, the CDR3 is TGTGCCAGCAGTGACCGAGGGGAGAATCAGCCCCAGCATTTT. This codes for CASSDRGENQPQHF.

This clone was observed a handful of times. This chain links TRBV6-2 or TRBV6-3 with TRBJ1-1; 10 bases map to TRBD1. Per the germline V gene, CDR1 is MNHEY and CDR2 is SVGEGT. Losses at the gene ends were 0 bases for V and 8 bases for J; bases not matched to a gene: 3. The CDR3 extends over 14 amino acids. CDR3 bases: TGTGCCAGCAGTTACTCATGGACAGGGGGGGAAGCTTTCTTT. This translates into CASSYSWTGGEAFF.

The table lists this clone with a count of one. This sequence joins TRBV14 and TRBJ1-1, with 8 bases identical to TRBD1. The CDR3 consists of 14 residues. Trimming removed 0 bases from V and 10 bases from J; junction bases left unmatched: 7. CDR1 and CDR2 from the germline V gene are SGHDN and FVKESK. Here the CDR3 DNA reads TGTGCCAGCAGCCAAGATCGAGGACAGGGAGGAGCTTTCTTT. Protein product: CASSQDRGQGGAFF.